Shown below are 32 T cell receptor beta chains from a single sample sequenced in a study of blood T cells in healthy people across ages. A second roughly 6 to 11 cycle PCR used barcoded and J-beta primers. TCRdb itself ran the 5' RACE reads through MiXCR, one entry per CDR3 protein. The table has around 800,000 distinct CDR3 sequences, about 47% seen once. The sequencing sample was made of blood. The receptors here all came from a man of 80 years or more in good health.

The chain uses TRBV25-1 and TRBJ2-3; possibly TRBD1 or TRBD2 for D (6 bases each). The CDR3 is made up of 12 amino acids. The germline V gene has CDR1 MGHDK and CDR2 SYGVNS. V was shortened by 6 bases and J by 6 bases, with 10 bases between the two germline ends. The CDR3 loop is CASRLGGDTQYF. In DNA, the CDR3 is TGTGCCAGCAGGCTAGGGGGGGATACGCAGTATTTT. Combining the CDR3 with reference TRBV25-1 and TRBJ2-3 gives the whole variable domain EADIYQTPRYLVIGTGKKITLECSQTMGHDKMYWYQQDPGMELHLIHYSYGVNSTEKGDLSSESTVSRIRTEHFPLTLESARPSHTSQYLCASRLGGDTQYFGPGTRLTVL.

The V and J genes are TRBV4-3 and TRBJ2-2, with D tentatively TRBD1 (5 bases). V lost 5 bases, J lost 5 bases, and 9 bases lay in between. CDR3 size: 13 residues. CDR1 is LGHNA, CDR2 YSLEER, per germline. CDR3 nucleotide sequence: TGCGCCAGCAGCAAATCAGGGACCGGGGAGCTGTTTTTT. Translation gives CASSKSGTGELFF.

In this sample, this clonotype turned up a few times. CDR3: CSAREASGRVYNEQFF. CDR3 DNA: TGCAGTGCTAGAGAGGCTAGCGGGAGAGTTTACAATGAGCAGTTCTTC. The chain combines TRBV20-1 with TRBJ2-1, with TRBD2 matching over 10 bases. V shed 0 bases and J 4 bases; nucleotides not matched to a gene: 6. CDR1 DFQATT and CDR2 SNEGSKA come from the germline V gene (reference sequence). There are 16 residues in the CDR3.

This clonotype came up many times. At one end, the junction sequence differs from germline, possibly due to a read error. The chain recombines TRBV5-1 with TRBJ2-1, with a weak D call TRBD2 (5 bases). CDR3 length: 13 residues. CDR1 and CDR2 (germline): SGHRS, YFSETQ. In nucleotides, the CDR3 is TGTGCCAGCAGCTTGGGAGATTACAATGAGCAGTTCTTC. Its translation is CASSLGDYNEQFF.

This clonotype was found once. This chain uses TRBV20-1 with TRBJ2-7; D is perhaps TRBD1 (5 bases). V was clipped by 0 bases and J by 0 bases, with 9 bases between them. Germline CDR1 is DFQATT and CDR2 is SNEGSKA (reference sequence). This CDR3 has 14 amino acids. CDR3 residues: CSARDRQSSYEQYF. The CDR3 region has the DNA TGCAGTGCTAGAGATCGACAGAGCTCCTACGAGCAGTACTTC.

The chain recombines TRBV2 with TRBJ2-1; D may correspond to TRBD1 or TRBD2 (5 bases each). The DNA end is a closer match to TRBJ2-7, so the J assignment may be wrong. CDR1 is SNHLY, CDR2 FYNNEI, per germline. This CDR3 spans 16 amino acids. CDR3 loop: CASRGPGRISYNEQYF. The DNA for the CDR3 is TGTGCCAGCAGGGGACCGGGACGGATCTCCTACAATGAGCAGTACTTC.

This CDR3 reads CASSYDRGRSGANVLTF. CDR3 in DNA: TGTGCCAGCAGCTACGACAGGGGGCGTTCTGGGGCCAACGTCCTGACTTTC. This sequence joins TRBV7-3 and TRBJ2-6; 10 nucleotides match TRBD1. CDR3 length equals 17 residues. Germline CDR1 reads SGHTA; CDR2 reads FQGTGA. With V trimmed by 4 bases and J by 1 base, 4 bases remained unmatched.

The chain uses TRBV20-1 and TRBJ2-3, with TRBD2 identical over 10 bases. CDR1 DFQATT and CDR2 SNEGSKA come from the germline V gene (reference sequence). The V and J ends lost 4 bases and 3 bases, in that order; junction bases with no gene match: 10. CDR3 length: 16 amino acids. The CDR3 is CSATVASGGGTDTQYF. The CDR3 DNA follows: TGCAGTGCTACGGTGGCTAGCGGGGGAGGAACAGATACGCAGTATTTT.

This clonotype was detected once. This chain uses TRBV27 with TRBJ2-3; tentative D call: TRBD2 (5 bases). Germline loops: CDR1 MNHEY, CDR2 SMNVEV (reference sequence). The V end was cut by 2 bases, the J end by 2 bases, with 11 bases between. The CDR3 consists of 15 residues. The CDR3 loop reads CASSLQSGTTDTQYF. CDR3 bases: TGTGCCAGCAGTTTACAGAGCGGAACCACAGATACGCAGTATTTT.

The chain carries TRBV29-1 and TRBJ2-5; D is unresolved. CDR3 length: 10 amino acids. Looked up from germline, CDR1 is SQVTM and CDR2 is ANQGSEA. Deletions cut 4 bases from V and 11 bases from J, with 11 bases between. The CDR3 sequence: CSVAGLEQYF. The CDR3 DNA sequence: TGCAGCGTTGCGGGTCTAGAGCAGTACTTC.

The rearrangement joins TRBV20-1 to TRBJ2-4; 11 bases map to TRBD2. After removal of 6 bases from V and 0 bases from J, the junction contained 4 bases not matched to a gene. The CDR3 extends over 15 amino acids. Germline-derived CDR1 and CDR2 are DFQATT and SNEGSKA (reference sequence). The CDR3, as DNA: TGCAGTGCCCGAACTAGCGGGAGAGCCAAAAACATTCAGTACTTC. Protein: CSARTSGRAKNIQYF.

The chain links TRBV20-1 to TRBJ1-3; D not resolved. The length of the CDR3 is 11 residues. Trimming took off 6 bases at V and 4 bases at J, with 7 bases between the two ends. Germline CDR1 is DFQATT and CDR2 is SNEGSKA (reference sequence). CDR3 bases: TGCAGTGCCAGATTAGGAAACACCATATATTTT. Translating it yields CSARLGNTIYF.

DNA of the CDR3: TGTGCCAGCAGCTACGGACAGCCAGGGGTTAATCAGCCCCAGCATTTT. This codes for CASSYGQPGVNQPQHF. The chain uses TRBV7-2 and TRBJ1-5, with D tentatively TRBD1 (6 bases). CDR1 and CDR2 (germline): SGHTA, FQGNSA. This CDR3 spans 16 amino acids. V was cut by 4 bases and J by 4 bases, with 17 bases left in between.

The V call is TRBV5-5, the J call TRBJ2-3; the D call may be TRBD1 or TRBD2 (6 bases each). CDR3 length: 16 amino acids. Deletions cut 5 bases from V and 6 bases from J, with 22 bases between. Germline lookup yields CDR1 SGHKS and CDR2 YYEKEE (reference sequence). The DNA of the CDR3 is TGTGCCAGCAGGACCGAGGATAGCGGAGGGGGGGATACGCAGTATTTT. Residues: CASRTEDSGGGDTQYF.

The chain uses TRBV27 and TRBJ2-5; either TRBD1 or TRBD2 may fit D (5 bases each). This CDR3 comprises 15 residues. V shed 5 bases and J shed 11 bases, with 24 bases lying between them. Germline V gene lookup returns CDR1 MNHEY and CDR2 SMNVEV (reference sequence). The CDR3: CASSPMGVRDRGQYF. Here the CDR3 DNA reads TGTGCCAGCAGTCCGATGGGTGTACGGGACCGCGGGCAGTACTTC.

This chain uses TRBV12-3 or TRBV12-4 with TRBJ1-2, with D possibly matching TRBD1 (6 bases). V lost 6 bases and J lost 6, with 14 bases in between. The CDR3 totals 13 residues. This chain's CDR3 is CASSWGPGDGYTF. The CDR3 DNA follows: TGTGCCAGCAGCTGGGGCCCAGGGGATGGCTACACCTTC.

This clonotype was detected only once. This could be a read error, since a much larger clone is one nucleotide away. The rearrangement links TRBV27 to TRBJ2-3, with 10 nucleotides matching TRBD2. The V gene's germline CDR1 is MNHEY and CDR2 SMNVEV (reference sequence). The CDR3 is 13 residues long. The chain's CDR3 is CASIAGGPDTRYF. The CDR3 DNA sequence: TGTGCCAGCATAGCGGGAGGCCCAGATACGCGGTATTTT.

A word on this clonotype: This sequence may be a read error, since a much larger clone differs from it by one base. The chain employs TRBV7-2 and TRBJ2-3, with 12 positions matching TRBD2. This CDR3 has 15 amino acids. Per germline, CDR1 SGHTA and CDR2 FQGNSA. J was trimmed by 1 base and V by 7 bases; bases with no gene match: 3. CDR3 sequence reads: CASILAGGGTDTQYF. The DNA for the CDR3 is TGTGCCAGCATCCTAGCGGGAGGGGGCACAGATACGCAGTATTTT.

The chain couples TRBV20-1 to TRBJ1-5; TRBD1 matches 9 bases. Trimming took 0 bases from V and 2 from J; bases not matched to a gene: 14. This CDR3 has 19 amino acids. Germline values: CDR1 DFQATT, CDR2 SNEGSKA (reference sequence). The CDR3 spells CSARDSRTGDLGGNQPQHF. DNA for the CDR3: TGCAGTGCTAGAGATAGCAGGACAGGGGACTTGGGTGGCAATCAGCCCCAGCATTTT.

Remarks on this clonotype: A much larger clone sits a single nucleotide away, making a read error possible. The chain employs TRBV12-3 or TRBV12-4 and TRBJ2-1; a weak D match, TRBD2 (6 bases). There are 16 residues in the CDR3. The CDR3 coding sequence is TGTGCCAGCAGTGGGGGGTTGGGAAGCTCCTACAATGGGCAGTTCTTC. Translated: CASSGGLGSSYNGQFF.

The CDR3 protein is CASSPRSGTYEQYF. In DNA, the CDR3 is TGTGCCAGCAGCCCTAGGTCAGGAACCTACGAGCAGTACTTC. The chain couples TRBV11-3 to TRBJ2-7; no firm D call. Germline-derived CDR1 and CDR2 are SGHNT and YENEEA. V dropped 5 bases and J dropped 2 bases, with 13 bases sitting between them. This CDR3 has 14 amino acids. The full variable domain, in which reference TRBV11-3 and TRBJ2-7 provide the parts outside the CDR3, is EAGVVQSPRYKIIEKKQPVAFWCNPISGHNTLYWYLQNLGQGPELLIRYENEEAVDDSQLPKDRFSAERLKGVDSTLKIQPAELGDSAVYLCASSPRSGTYEQYFGPGTRLTVT.

This chain uses TRBV20-1 with TRBJ2-3; D is possibly TRBD1 or TRBD2 (5 bases each). The germline V gene has CDR1 DFQATT and CDR2 SNEGSKA (reference sequence). V was trimmed by 6 bases and J by 0 bases, leaving 13 bases between them. The CDR3 has 14 residues. CDR3 region: CSAIKGTSTDTQYF. The CDR3 DNA reads TGCAGTGCCATTAAGGGGACGAGCACAGATACGCAGTATTTT.

This sequence joins TRBV5-1 and TRBJ1-1, with 9 bases identical to TRBD1. The CDR3 consists of 15 residues. The V gene's germline CDR1 is SGHRS and CDR2 YFSETQ. The ends lost 4 bases at V and 5 bases at J; junction bases unmatched: 9. CDR3 region: CASSPMGQGRTEAFF. The DNA for the CDR3 is TGCGCCAGCAGCCCGATGGGACAGGGAAGAACTGAAGCTTTCTTT. Filled out from reference TRBV5-1 and TRBJ1-1, the complete variable domain reads KAGVTQTPRYLIKTRGQQVTLSCSPISGHRSVSWYQQTPGQGLQFLFEYFSETQRNKGNFPGRFSGRQFSNSRSEMNVSTLELGDSALYLCASSPMGQGRTEAFFGQGTRLTVV.

This clonotype occurred a few times. A much larger clone differs from this one at a single base, so this may be a read error. The chain carries TRBV29-1 and TRBJ2-7, with 7 bases lining up with TRBD2. V trimming: 3 bases; J trimming: 2 bases; junction bases outside the gene matches: 7. Germline V gene lookup returns CDR1 SQVTM and CDR2 ANQGSEA. The length of the CDR3 is 14 residues. The CDR3 sequence: CSVEGGEGAYEQYF. In DNA, the CDR3 is TGCAGCGTTGAGGGGGGGGAAGGGGCCTACGAGCAGTACTTC.

This rearrangement joins TRBV20-1 to TRBJ2-5; D gene ambiguous. This CDR3 is 15 amino acids long. In germline, CDR1 is DFQATT, CDR2 SNEGSKA (reference sequence). The ends were cut back, 6 bases at V and 3 bases at J, with 20 bases in the middle. The CDR3 is CSANPGRRSEETQYF. In DNA, the CDR3 is TGCAGTGCAAACCCGGGTCGGCGGAGTGAAGAGACCCAGTACTTC.

This clonotype was recorded once. The gene calls are TRBV7-2 and TRBJ2-1; D could derive from TRBD1 or TRBD2 (6 bases each). CDR1 SGHTA and CDR2 FQGNSA come from the germline V gene. Between the trimmed V and J ends, which lost 0 bases and 7 bases, there was a span of 22 bases. There are 18 residues in the CDR3. CDR3 DNA sequence: TGTACCAGCAGCTTAGCGCTGCCGGGGGCCCTGGCTGGGAATGAGCAGTTCTTC. Translating it yields CTSSLALPGALAGNEQFF.

The V call is TRBV2, the J call TRBJ1-2; D unclear. Germline V gene sequence: CDR1 SNHLY, CDR2 FYNNEI. Between the trimmed V and J ends, which lost 6 bases and 4 bases, there was a span of 12 bases. CDR3 size: 13 residues. In DNA form, the CDR3 reads TGTGCCAGCAGGGAGACACGAGTCTATGGCTACACCTTC. This sequence encodes CASRETRVYGYTF.

This clonotype was counted once. The chain recombines TRBV13 with TRBJ2-3; 14 bases map to TRBD2. J lost 4 bases, V lost 5 bases, and 5 bases had no gene match. Germline CDR1 is PRHDT and CDR2 is FYEKMQ (reference sequence). The CDR3 is 16 amino acids. CDR3 amino acids: CASSPTSGRAADTQYF. The CDR3, as DNA: TGTGCCAGCAGCCCGACTAGCGGGAGGGCCGCAGATACGCAGTATTTT.

This clonotype has at least ten counts. The J gene is TRBJ2-1, the V gene TRBV7-2, with 9 bases that match TRBD1. V shed 2 bases and J 7 bases; nucleotides not matched to a gene: 12. The CDR3 has 17 residues. Per the germline V gene, CDR1 is SGHTA and CDR2 is FQGNSA. CDR3 nucleotide sequence: TGTGCCAGCAGCTTAACCACCGGGACAGGGTGGGGTAATGAGCAGTTCTTC. It specifies CASSLTTGTGWGNEQFF.

The CDR3 is CSAREGMGNQPQHF. Here the CDR3 DNA reads TGCAGTGCTAGGGAGGGCATGGGCAATCAGCCCCAGCATTTT. The chain couples TRBV20-1 to TRBJ1-5; D remains ambiguous. Trimming took 3 bases from V and 2 from J, leaving 11 bases between them. Germline values: CDR1 DFQATT, CDR2 SNEGSKA (reference sequence). CDR3 size: 14 residues.

V gene TRBV24-1 combines with J gene TRBJ2-2; no definite D call. There are 13 residues in the CDR3. Germline V gene sequence: CDR1 KGHDR, CDR2 SFDVKD. The V end was cut by 4 bases, the J end by 5 bases, with 7 bases between. In DNA, the CDR3 is TGTGCCACCAGTGACGGGTATACCGGGGAGCTGTTTTTT. This sequence encodes CATSDGYTGELFF.

This clonotype was recorded many times. The chain couples TRBV5-4 to TRBJ2-1; D might be TRBD1 or TRBD2, each matching 5 bases. The germline gives CDR1 SGHNT, CDR2 YYREEE (reference sequence). The CDR3 runs 15 residues. The V and J ends lost 4 bases and 2 bases respectively, with 13 bases between them. In DNA form, the CDR3 reads TGTGCCAGCAGCCCGACAGCGACTACCTACAATGAGCAGTTCTTC. This codes for CASSPTATTYNEQFF.